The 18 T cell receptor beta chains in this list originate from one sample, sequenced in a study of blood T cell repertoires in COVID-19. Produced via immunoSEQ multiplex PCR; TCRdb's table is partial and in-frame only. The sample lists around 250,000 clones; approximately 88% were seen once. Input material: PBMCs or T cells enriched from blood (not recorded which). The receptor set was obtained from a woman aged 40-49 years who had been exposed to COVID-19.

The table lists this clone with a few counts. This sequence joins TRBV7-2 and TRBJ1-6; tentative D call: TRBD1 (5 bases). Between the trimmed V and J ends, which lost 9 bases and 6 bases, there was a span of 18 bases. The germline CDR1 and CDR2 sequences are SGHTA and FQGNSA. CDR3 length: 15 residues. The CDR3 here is CASNPGGAPNSPLHF. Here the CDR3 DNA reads TGTGCCAGTAACCCCGGAGGGGCGCCTAATTCACCCCTCCACTTT.

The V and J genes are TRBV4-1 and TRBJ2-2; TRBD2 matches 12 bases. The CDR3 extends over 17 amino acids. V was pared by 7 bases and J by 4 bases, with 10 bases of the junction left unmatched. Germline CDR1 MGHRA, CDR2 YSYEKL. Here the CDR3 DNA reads TGCGCCAGCAAAGGGCTAGCGGGAGGGCTGCGCACCGGGGAGCTGTTTTTT. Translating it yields CASKGLAGGLRTGELFF.

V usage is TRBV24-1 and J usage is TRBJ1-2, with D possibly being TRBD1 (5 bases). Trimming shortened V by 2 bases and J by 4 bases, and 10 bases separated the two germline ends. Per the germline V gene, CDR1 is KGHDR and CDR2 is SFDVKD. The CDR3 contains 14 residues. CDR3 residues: CATSDYRTTYGYTF. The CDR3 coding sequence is TGTGCCACCAGTGATTACAGGACGACCTATGGCTACACCTTC.

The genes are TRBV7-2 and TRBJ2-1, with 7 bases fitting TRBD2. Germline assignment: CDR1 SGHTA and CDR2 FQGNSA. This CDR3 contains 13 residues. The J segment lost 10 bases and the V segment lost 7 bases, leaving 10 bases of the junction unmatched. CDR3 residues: CASTFTSVWEQFF. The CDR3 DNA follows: TGTGCCAGCACCTTTACTAGCGTGTGGGAGCAGTTCTTC.

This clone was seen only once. The CDR3: CASSLFPSGLQETQYF. The CDR3 nucleotides read TGTGCCAGCAGTTTATTTCCTAGCGGGCTTCAAGAGACCCAGTACTTC. The V call is TRBV27, the J call TRBJ2-5; 8 bases are a match to TRBD2. The length of the CDR3 is 16 residues. V shed 1 base, J shed 2 bases, and the junction held 6 bases outside the gene matches. Germline CDR1 and CDR2: MNHEY and SMNVEV (reference sequence).

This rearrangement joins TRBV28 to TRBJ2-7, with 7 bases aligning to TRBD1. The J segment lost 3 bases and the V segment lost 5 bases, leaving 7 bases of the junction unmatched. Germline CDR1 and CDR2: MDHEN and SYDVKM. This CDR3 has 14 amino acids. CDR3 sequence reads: CASSTTGTDYEQYF. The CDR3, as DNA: TGTGCCAGCAGTACGACCGGGACAGACTACGAGCAGTACTTC.

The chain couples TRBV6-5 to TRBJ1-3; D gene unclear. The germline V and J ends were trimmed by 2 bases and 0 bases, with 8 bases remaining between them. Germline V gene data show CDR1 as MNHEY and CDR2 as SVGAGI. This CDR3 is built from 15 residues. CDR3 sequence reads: CASSYSGSSGNTIYF. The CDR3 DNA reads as TGTGCCAGCAGTTACAGCGGGAGCTCTGGAAACACCATATATTTT.

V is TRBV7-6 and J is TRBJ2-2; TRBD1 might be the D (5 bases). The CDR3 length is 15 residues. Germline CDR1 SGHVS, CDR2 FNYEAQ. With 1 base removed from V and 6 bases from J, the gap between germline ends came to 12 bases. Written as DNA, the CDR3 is TGTGCCAGCAGCTTAGTTGAAGGGGCTGCCGGGGAGCTGTTTTTT. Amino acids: CASSLVEGAAGELFF.

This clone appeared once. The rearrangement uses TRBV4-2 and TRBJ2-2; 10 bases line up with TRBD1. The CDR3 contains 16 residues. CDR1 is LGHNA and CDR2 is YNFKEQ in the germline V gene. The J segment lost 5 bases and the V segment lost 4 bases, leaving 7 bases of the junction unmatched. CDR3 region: CASSLTPGQGTGELFF. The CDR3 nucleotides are TGTGCCAGCAGCCTTACTCCGGGACAGGGGACCGGGGAGCTGTTTTTT.

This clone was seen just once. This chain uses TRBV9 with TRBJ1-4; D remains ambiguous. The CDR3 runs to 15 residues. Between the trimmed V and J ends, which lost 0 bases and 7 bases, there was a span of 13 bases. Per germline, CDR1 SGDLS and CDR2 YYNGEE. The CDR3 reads CASSVGRLGSEKLFF. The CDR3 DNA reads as TGTGCCAGCAGCGTAGGTCGGTTGGGGAGTGAAAAACTGTTTTTT.

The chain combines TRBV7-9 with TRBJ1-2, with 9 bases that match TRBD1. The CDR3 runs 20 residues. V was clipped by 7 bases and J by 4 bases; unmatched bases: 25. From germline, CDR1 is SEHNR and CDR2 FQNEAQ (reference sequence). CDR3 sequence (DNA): TGTGCCAGCACCGCCCCAGGGGTAAGGACAGGGGTTAATGTACCCTATGGCTACACCTTC. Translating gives CASTAPGVRTGVNVPYGYTF.

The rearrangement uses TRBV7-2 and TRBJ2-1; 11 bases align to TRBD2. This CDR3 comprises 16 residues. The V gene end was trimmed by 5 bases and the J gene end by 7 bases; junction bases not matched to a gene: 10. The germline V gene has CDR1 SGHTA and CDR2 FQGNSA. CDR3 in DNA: TGTGCCAGCAGCGTCCATTTAGCGGGAGGGCTAAATGAGCAGTTCTTC. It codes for CASSVHLAGGLNEQFF. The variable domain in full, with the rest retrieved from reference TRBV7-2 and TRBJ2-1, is GAGVSQSPSNKVTEKGKDVELRCDPISGHTALYWYRQSLGQGLEFLIYFQGNSAPDKSGLPSDRFSAERTGGSVSTLTIQRTQQEDSAVYLCASSVHLAGGLNEQFFGPGTRLTVL.

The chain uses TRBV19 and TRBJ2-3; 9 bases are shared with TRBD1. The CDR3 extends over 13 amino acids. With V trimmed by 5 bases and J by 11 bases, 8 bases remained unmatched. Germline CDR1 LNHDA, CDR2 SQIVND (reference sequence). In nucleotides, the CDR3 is TGTGCCAGTAGTCTCCCCGGGACAGGGAGGCAGTATTTT. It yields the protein CASSLPGTGRQYF.

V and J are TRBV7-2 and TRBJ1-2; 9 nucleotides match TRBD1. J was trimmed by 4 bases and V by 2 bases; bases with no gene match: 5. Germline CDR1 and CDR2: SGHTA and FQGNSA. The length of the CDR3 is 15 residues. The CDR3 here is CASSLQLTGGYGYTF. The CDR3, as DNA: TGTGCCAGCAGCTTACAGTTGACAGGGGGCTATGGCTACACCTTC.

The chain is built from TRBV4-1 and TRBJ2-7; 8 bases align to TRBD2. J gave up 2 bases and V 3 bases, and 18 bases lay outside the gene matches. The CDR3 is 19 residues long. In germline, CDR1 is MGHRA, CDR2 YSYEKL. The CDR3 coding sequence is TGCGCCAGCAGCCAGCACCCGGGCGGAGCGGGGGCCGAAGCCTACGAGCAGTACTTC. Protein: CASSQHPGGAGAEAYEQYF.

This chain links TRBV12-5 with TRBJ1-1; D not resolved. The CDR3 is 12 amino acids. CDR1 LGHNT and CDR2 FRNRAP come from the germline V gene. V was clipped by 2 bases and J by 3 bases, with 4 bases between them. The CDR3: CASGLHHTEAFF. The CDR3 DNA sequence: TGTGCTAGTGGTTTGCATCACACTGAAGCTTTCTTT.

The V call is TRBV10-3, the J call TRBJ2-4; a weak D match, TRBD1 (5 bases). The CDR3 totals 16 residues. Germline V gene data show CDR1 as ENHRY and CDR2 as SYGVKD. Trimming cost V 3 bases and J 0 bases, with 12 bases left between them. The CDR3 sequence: CAISEGQGIAKNIQYF. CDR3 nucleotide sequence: TGTGCCATCAGTGAAGGGCAGGGAATAGCCAAAAACATTCAGTACTTC.

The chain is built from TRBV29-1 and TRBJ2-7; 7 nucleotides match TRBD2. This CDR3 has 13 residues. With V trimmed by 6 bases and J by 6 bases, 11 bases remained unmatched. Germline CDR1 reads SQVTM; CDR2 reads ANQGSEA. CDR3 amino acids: CSVTLERGAEQYV. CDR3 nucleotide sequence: TGCAGCGTGACCCTCGAGCGGGGAGCCGAGCAGTACGTC.